The next 24 T cell receptor beta chains were all read from a single sample in a study of regulatory T cells in long-lasting Graves disease (dated by TCRdb to the early 2020s). The library was produced with multiplex PCR. The data were produced on an Illumina HiSeq 4000. CDR3 regions were amplified by Arm-PCR with iRepertoire HTBI primers to construct TCR beta libraries. TCRdb reprocessed the public reads (quality trimming at Q25 with fastp, clone calling with MiXCR) and kept in-frame beta chains. All rows with the same CDR3 protein become a single entry with the most common DNA and genes. The sample yields roughly 560,000 distinct CDR3 sequences; around 11% were counted once. The leading ten clones occupy 7.5% to 9% of the sample. The sample's time point label, in plain terms: newly diagnosed GD, antithyroid drugs for less than 3 months. For both TCR sequencing and RNA sequencing, RNA was extracted from PBMCs in TRIzol.

In addition, the sample was reused for a study of T cells in Graves' hyperthyroidism and ophthalmopathy.

The material was peripheral blood mononuclear cells (PBMCs), obtained at new diagnosis, from a patient treated with antithyroid drugs. Receptor source: a woman under 40 with Graves disease. Donor details come from another sample of the same person, matched by shared clones.

The CDR3 reads CASSPDRGINQPQHF. The CDR3 bases are TGCGCCAGCAGTCCCGACAGGGGAATTAATCAGCCCCAGCATTTT. The chain couples TRBV4-3 to TRBJ1-5; TRBD1 matches 8 bases. Germline trimming cut 6 bases from V and 4 bases from J; bases unmatched to any gene: 8. The CDR3 is 15 residues long. Germline V gene lookup returns CDR1 LGHNA and CDR2 YSLEER.

This clonotype was found many times. The chain is built from TRBV28 and TRBJ2-7; D is undetermined. V was trimmed by 2 bases and J by 6 bases, leaving 17 bases between them. The CDR3 is 15 amino acids. Germline V gene lookup returns CDR1 MDHEN and CDR2 SYDVKM. The DNA for the CDR3 is TGTGCCAGCAGTTTAGCTGAAGCCCCAAGGAGCGAGCAGTACTTC. It is translated as CASSLAEAPRSEQYF.

A few counts support this clonotype. The chain is built from TRBV20-1 and TRBJ2-7; TRBD2 might be the D (7 bases). The CDR3 sequence is 15 residues long. In germline, CDR1 is DFQATT, CDR2 SNEGSKA (reference sequence). V shed 0 bases and J shed 2 bases, with 14 bases lying between them. CDR3 region: CSARELRGGTYEQYF. CDR3 DNA: TGCAGTGCTAGAGAGTTGAGGGGGGGAACCTACGAGCAGTACTTC.

Ten or more counts support this clonotype. The chain links TRBV28 to TRBJ1-3; 8 nucleotides align to TRBD1. In germline, CDR1 is MDHEN, CDR2 SYDVKM. The V gene end was trimmed by 2 bases and the J gene end by 4 bases; junction bases not matched to a gene: 16. The CDR3 extends over 19 amino acids. This CDR3 is CASSLILGQGPEAGNTIYF. The CDR3 DNA is TGTGCCAGCAGTTTAATCTTAGGACAGGGTCCTGAAGCGGGAAACACCATATATTTT.

This clonotype was found a few times. This may be a read error: a much more frequent sequence differs by one nucleotide. This chain connects TRBV12-3 or TRBV12-4 to TRBJ2-3, with a weak D call TRBD1 (5 bases). Trimming took off 2 bases at V and 3 bases at J, with 15 bases between the two ends. The CDR3 is 16 residues long. CDR3 coding DNA: TGTGCCAGCAGTTTAATTCAGGGCCGCCATACAGATACGCAGTATTTT. Translated: CASSLIQGRHTDTQYF.

Only a few counts were recorded for this clonotype. The gene calls are TRBV20-1 and TRBJ2-1; weak D call: TRBD2 (7 bases). V dropped 5 bases and J dropped 13 bases, with 12 bases sitting between them. The CDR3 runs 10 residues. Germline values: CDR1 DFQATT, CDR2 SNEGSKA (reference sequence). The CDR3 reads CSALGGAQFF. The CDR3 bases are TGCAGTGCTCTGGGGGGGGCACAGTTCTTC.

This clonotype came up many times. The V call is TRBV2, the J call TRBJ2-1; the match to TRBD2 covers 9 bases. The CDR3 consists of 18 residues. V lost 1 base, J lost 0 bases, and 7 bases stayed unmatched. Germline V gene lookup returns CDR1 SNHLY and CDR2 FYNNEI. The CDR3 is CASSEGLAGLSSYNEQFF. CDR3 in DNA: TGTGCCAGCAGTGAAGGGCTAGCGGGGTTAAGCTCCTACAATGAGCAGTTCTTC.

This clonotype was detected a few times. The genes are TRBV20-1 and TRBJ2-1; D possibly matches TRBD1 or TRBD2 (5 bases each). Germline V gives CDR1 DFQATT, CDR2 SNEGSKA (reference sequence). CDR3 length: 12 amino acids. V was clipped by 6 bases and J by 9 bases, with 15 bases between them. This chain's CDR3 is CSAPRDGLEQFF. DNA of the CDR3: TGCAGTGCCCCACGGGACGGGCTTGAGCAGTTCTTC.

This clonotype was seen at least ten times. The chain joins TRBV24-1 to TRBJ2-2; 15 bases are a match to TRBD2. Looked up from germline, CDR1 is KGHDR and CDR2 is SFDVKD. Trimming removed 1 base from V and 4 bases from J; junction bases left unmatched: 3. There are 18 residues in the CDR3. The CDR3 spells CATSDFGLAGGVTGELFF. As DNA, the CDR3 is TGTGCCACCAGTGATTTCGGACTAGCGGGAGGGGTCACCGGGGAGCTGTTTTTT.

This clonotype appeared a few times. V gene TRBV7-8 combines with J gene TRBJ1-1; D might be TRBD1 (5 bases). This CDR3 has 13 residues. Germline CDR1 is SGHVS and CDR2 is FQNEAQ. The V end lost 7 bases, the J end lost 4 bases, and 13 bases lay between the germline ends. CDR3 in amino acids: CASIYSGSTEAFF. Written as DNA, the CDR3 is TGTGCCAGCATCTATTCAGGGAGCACTGAAGCTTTCTTT.

This clonotype was seen ten or more times. J is TRBJ1-5 and V is TRBV7-9; 7 nucleotides align to TRBD1. V lost 5 bases, J lost 4 bases, and 2 bases stayed unmatched. The germline gives CDR1 SEHNR, CDR2 FQNEAQ (reference sequence). The CDR3 consists of 13 residues. CDR3 in DNA: TGTGCCAGCAGCAAGACAGGGAATCAGCCCCAGCATTTT. This codes for CASSKTGNQPQHF. Filled out from reference TRBV7-9 and TRBJ1-5, the complete variable domain reads DTGVSQNPRHKITKRGQNVTFRCDPISEHNRLYWYRQTLGQGPEFLTYFQNEAQLEKSRLLSDRFSAERPKGSFSTLEIQRTEQGDSAMYLCASSKTGNQPQHFGDGTRLSIL.

As to this clonotype: Here the CDR3 omits its conserved ending phenylalanine or tryptophan, so a read error is the likely source. The chain couples TRBV28 to TRBJ1-1; 7 bases are a match to TRBD1. The CDR3 loop spans 18 amino acids. The J segment lost 4 bases and the V segment lost 7 bases, leaving 21 bases of the junction unmatched. Germline CDR1 and CDR2: MDHEN and SYDVKM. Here the CDR3 reads CASIKFLELGGEGTEAFV. The CDR3 DNA reads as TGTGCCAGCATCAAATTCCTCGAGTTAGGGGGCGAGGGCACTGAAGCTTTCGTT.

This clonotype was seen a few times. At one of its ends the junction is not consistent with the germline gene, which may arise from a read error. The rearrangement uses TRBV4-1 and TRBJ2-1, with a tentative D call TRBD1 (6 bases). The germline V gene encodes CDR1 MGHRA and CDR2 YSYEKL. The CDR3 totals 18 residues. In DNA form, the CDR3 reads TGCGCCAACAGCCAGGGGCCCAAATGGAGAGGCCCCTACAATGAGCAGTTCTTC. It codes for CANSQGPKWRGPYNEQFF.

At least ten counts were recorded for this clonotype. The rearrangement links TRBV7-8 to TRBJ2-5; 8 bases line up with TRBD2. Germline CDR1 is SGHVS and CDR2 is FQNEAQ. Unmatched junction bases numbered 7, after V lost 2 bases and J lost 5 bases. The CDR3 sequence is 15 residues long. CDR3 sequence: CASSLWREVKETQYF. The CDR3 nucleotides read TGTGCCAGCAGCTTATGGCGGGAGGTCAAGGAGACCCAGTACTTC.

This clonotype was detected many times. The J gene is TRBJ2-7, the V gene TRBV20-1, with D perhaps being TRBD1 or TRBD2 (5 bases each). Germline assignment: CDR1 DFQATT and CDR2 SNEGSKA (reference sequence). Trimming removed 3 bases from V and 5 bases from J, with 14 bases in between. The CDR3 covers 13 residues. Here the CDR3 DNA reads TGCAGTGCTAGGGGGACGGTCGAGGACGAGCAGTACTTC. Protein product: CSARGTVEDEQYF.

This clonotype was seen a few times. Because the CDR3 is missing its conserved closing phenylalanine or tryptophan, this is likely a read error. The genes are TRBV30 and TRBJ2-7; 7 positions agree with TRBD2. V lost 0 bases and J lost 7; bases outside the gene matches: 3. This CDR3 comprises 12 residues. Germline V gives CDR1 GTSNPN, CDR2 SVGIG (reference sequence). The CDR3 loop is CAWSVGGVEQYL. CDR3 bases: TGTGCCTGGAGTGTGGGAGGGGTTGAGCAGTACCTC.

There are many counts of this clonotype. The V gene is TRBV19, the J gene TRBJ2-1; 8 bases map to TRBD2. Per the germline V gene, CDR1 is LNHDA and CDR2 is SQIVND (reference sequence). The CDR3 sequence is 15 residues long. The V gene end was trimmed by 6 bases and the J gene end by 4 bases; junction bases not matched to a gene: 8. CDR3 in amino acids: CASSVVPSGYNEQFF. The DNA of the CDR3 is TGTGCCAGTAGCGTGGTGCCTAGCGGGTACAATGAGCAGTTCTTC. Using reference TRBV19 and TRBJ2-1 for the parts outside the CDR3, the full variable domain is DGGITQSPKYLFRKEGQNVTLSCEQNLNHDAMYWYRQDPGQGLRLIYYSQIVNDFQKGDIAEGYSVSREKKESFPLTVTSAQKNPTAFYLCASSVVPSGYNEQFFGPGTRLTVL.

The table lists this clonotype with many counts. This sequence joins TRBV6-2 or TRBV6-3 and TRBJ2-7; D is perhaps TRBD2 (6 bases). V was cut by 2 bases and J by 3 bases, with 14 bases left in between. CDR3 length equals 15 residues. Germline-derived CDR1 and CDR2 are MNHEY and SVGEGT. CDR3 DNA: TGTGCCAGCAGTTACGACGCGGGACGATTCTACGAGCAGTACTTC. It yields the protein CASSYDAGRFYEQYF.

This clonotype was observed at least ten times. The rearrangement uses TRBV6-2 or TRBV6-3 and TRBJ1-1, with 10 bases fitting TRBD1. Per germline, CDR1 MNHEY and CDR2 SVGEGT. The CDR3 is 15 amino acids. Trimming at V came to 7 bases and at J to 6 bases, leaving 11 bases not matched to a gene. CDR3 coding DNA: TGTGCCAGCATTCCGACCGGACAGGGGGTTGCTGAAGCTTTCTTT. Its translation is CASIPTGQGVAEAFF.

This clonotype was seen at least ten times. The chain uses TRBV18 and TRBJ1-6; 9 bases are a match to TRBD1. The CDR3 extends over 14 amino acids. The V and J ends lost 6 bases and 9 bases, in that order; junction bases with no gene match: 6. Germline CDR1 and CDR2: KGHSH and LQKENI. The CDR3 protein is CASSDGQGSSPLHF. Here the CDR3 DNA reads TGTGCCAGCTCCGATGGACAGGGGAGTTCACCCCTCCACTTT.

This clonotype has a count of ten or more. This chain joins TRBV2 and TRBJ2-1; the D gene is possibly TRBD1 (7 bases). The V gene lost 5 bases and the J gene lost 3 bases, with 11 bases spanning the gap. The CDR3 covers 14 residues. The germline V gene has CDR1 SNHLY and CDR2 FYNNEI. CDR3 residues: CASSNQGGYNEQFF. CDR3 in DNA: TGTGCCAGCAGTAATCAGGGGGGCTACAATGAGCAGTTCTTC. Complete variable domain (other parts from reference TRBV2 and TRBJ2-1): EPEVTQTPSHQVTQMGQEVILRCVPISNHLYFYWYRQILGQKVEFLVSFYNNEISEKSEIFDDQFSVERPDGSNFTLKIRSTKLEDSAMYFCASSNQGGYNEQFFGPGTRLTVL.

This clonotype has ten or more counts. The V and J genes are TRBV4-2 and TRBJ2-2; TRBD2 is a possible D gene (6 bases). The CDR3 totals 16 residues. Between the trimmed V and J ends, which lost 1 base and 4 bases, there was a span of 13 bases. CDR1 is LGHNA, CDR2 YNFKEQ, per germline. CDR3 amino acids: CASSQVESGPTGELFF. The DNA of the CDR3 is TGTGCCAGCAGCCAAGTGGAGAGCGGGCCCACCGGGGAGCTGTTTTTT.

This clonotype was recorded at least ten times. The J gene is TRBJ2-7, the V gene TRBV3-1; no definite D call. Germline CDR1 and CDR2: LGHDT and YNNKEL (reference sequence). Trimming stripped 0 bases from V and 4 bases from J, with 7 bases between. This CDR3 spans 13 amino acids. CDR3 protein: CASSQEVRYEQYF. CDR3 in DNA: TGTGCCAGCAGCCAAGAAGTCAGGTACGAGCAGTACTTC.

This clonotype was found a few times. V and J are TRBV20-1 and TRBJ2-7, with a tentative D call TRBD1 (5 bases). The V end lost 4 bases, the J end lost 2 bases, and 15 bases lay between the germline ends. The CDR3 runs to 14 residues. Germline values: CDR1 DFQATT, CDR2 SNEGSKA (reference sequence). DNA of the CDR3: TGCAGTGCTATACAGGTGAAGGGGACCTACGAGCAGTACTTC. Protein sequence: CSAIQVKGTYEQYF.